One sample yielded the 27 T cell receptor beta chains listed below, sequenced in a study of blood T cell repertoires in COVID-19. Some clones are missing from TCRdb's copy, which holds only in-frame ones; the method was immunoSEQ multiplex PCR. The sample includes 250,000 to 300,000 clones, 89% of them seen just once. Material: PBMCs or T cells enriched from blood (not recorded which). The receptors originated from a woman in her fifties or sixties who had been exposed to COVID-19.

This sequence joins TRBV4-1 and TRBJ2-1; 11 nucleotides align to TRBD2. The V gene end was trimmed by 1 base and the J gene end by 6 bases; junction bases not matched to a gene: 8. CDR1 is MGHRA, CDR2 YSYEKL, per germline. CDR3 length equals 17 residues. The CDR3 nucleotides read TGCGCCAGCAGCCAAGCGGGACTAGCGGAGGTGGGCAATGAGCAGTTCTTC. The encoded protein is CASSQAGLAEVGNEQFF.

The J gene is TRBJ1-1, the V gene TRBV27; TRBD1 matches at 9 bases. Losses at the gene ends were 5 bases for V and 3 bases for J; bases not matched to a gene: 13. The CDR3 loop spans 17 amino acids. Germline V gene data show CDR1 as MNHEY and CDR2 as SMNVEV (reference sequence). CDR3 bases: TGTGCCAGCAGTCTGGGGACAGGGAGAGAGGAGGACACTGAAGCTTTCTTT. It specifies CASSLGTGREEDTEAFF.

The chain joins TRBV29-1 to TRBJ2-3; the D is unclear. The V end lost 1 base, the J end lost 2 bases, and 16 bases lay between the germline ends. The germline V gene encodes CDR1 SQVTM and CDR2 ANQGSEA. CDR3 length: 16 amino acids. The CDR3 nucleotides are TGCAGCGTTGAAGGCCCGGAGTTCGGTCTCACAGATACGCAGTATTTT. Translated, it gives CSVEGPEFGLTDTQYF.

Here the CDR3 reads CASSLVSGETQYF. CDR3 DNA sequence: TGTGCCAGCAGCTTAGTGTCGGGGGAGACCCAGTACTTC. J is TRBJ2-5 and V is TRBV13, with D perhaps TRBD2 (5 bases). Per germline, CDR1 PRHDT and CDR2 FYEKMQ (reference sequence). V was pared by 1 base and J by 5 bases, with 8 bases between. The CDR3 extends over 13 amino acids.

The rearrangement links TRBV2 to TRBJ1-1; D is perhaps TRBD1 (6 bases). Germline V CDR1 and CDR2: SNHLY, FYNNEI. CDR3 length equals 18 residues. Trimming shortened V by 0 bases and J by 1 base, and 18 bases separated the two germline ends. CDR3 sequence: CASSEALLAGDPNTEAFF. Written as DNA, the CDR3 is TGTGCCAGCAGTGAAGCGCTTCTGGCAGGGGACCCGAACACTGAAGCTTTCTTT.

J is TRBJ1-4 and V is TRBV5-1; tentatively, D is TRBD1 (5 bases). This CDR3 spans 16 amino acids. Germline CDR1 and CDR2: SGHRS and YFSETQ. Trimming pared 1 base from V and 2 bases from J, leaving 12 bases between. CDR3 DNA sequence: TGCGCCAGCAGCTTGCAGGGCCCCAATACTAATGAAAAACTGTTTTTT. It translates to CASSLQGPNTNEKLFF.

The table lists this clone with a count of one. This chain links TRBV7-9 with TRBJ2-7; D may be TRBD2 (6 bases). Trimming stripped 5 bases from V and 6 bases from J, with 14 bases between. The CDR3 loop spans 13 amino acids. Germline values: CDR1 SEHNR, CDR2 FQNEAQ (reference sequence). CDR3 in amino acids: CASSNSGTGEQYF. The DNA for the CDR3 is TGTGCCAGCAGCAATAGCGGAACTGGCGAGCAGTACTTC.

The chain couples TRBV12-5 to TRBJ1-2; 7 nucleotides match TRBD1. V gave up 1 base and J gave up 7 bases; unmatched junction bases: 15. The CDR3 is 17 residues long. Germline CDR1 is LGHNT and CDR2 is FRNRAP. CDR3 sequence reads: CASGLALRGSGHSGYTF. CDR3 sequence (DNA): TGTGCTAGTGGTTTGGCTCTCAGGGGGTCAGGGCACTCTGGCTACACCTTC.

The chain carries TRBV5-1 and TRBJ1-4; D is unclear. There are 15 residues in the CDR3. The germline V gene encodes CDR1 SGHRS and CDR2 YFSETQ. Deletions cut 5 bases from V and 4 bases from J, with 15 bases between. CDR3 loop: CASSHKGDLNEKLFF. In DNA, the CDR3 is TGCGCCAGCAGTCATAAGGGAGACCTTAATGAAAAACTGTTTTTT.

The genes are TRBV5-1 and TRBJ2-7; 10 nucleotides align to TRBD1. CDR3 length: 15 amino acids. J was trimmed by 1 base and V by 3 bases; bases with no gene match: 4. The germline V gene encodes CDR1 SGHRS and CDR2 YFSETQ. The CDR3 is CASSSDRGFSYEQYF. The CDR3 DNA is TGCGCCAGCAGCTCGGACAGGGGGTTTTCCTACGAGCAGTACTTC.

The count of this clone is one. V and J are TRBV7-9 and TRBJ2-1; 9 bases fit TRBD1. The CDR3 runs to 15 residues. Germline V CDR1 and CDR2: SEHNR, FQNEAQ (reference sequence). V gave up 5 bases and J gave up 2 bases; unmatched junction bases: 4. CDR3 amino acids: CASSQGQGPYNEQFF. In nucleotides, the CDR3 is TGTGCCAGCAGCCAGGGACAGGGCCCCTACAATGAGCAGTTCTTC.

This clone was counted between two and nine times. Other DNA sequences from this sample encode an identical CDR3 as well. The chain combines TRBV5-4 with TRBJ2-7, with a weak D call TRBD1 (6 bases). This CDR3 has 13 residues. Trimming removed 1 base at V and 5 bases at J, with 10 bases between. CDR1 is SGHNT and CDR2 is YYREEE in the germline V gene (reference sequence). The CDR3 is CASSLKGVDEQYF. The CDR3 nucleotides read TGTGCCAGCAGCTTGAAGGGGGTCGACGAGCAGTACTTC.

The chain employs TRBV5-1 and TRBJ2-5; 7 bases align to TRBD2. Germline V lookup: CDR1 SGHRS, CDR2 YFSETQ. This CDR3 spans 15 amino acids. J gave up 4 bases and V 4 bases, and 10 bases lay outside the gene matches. The chain's CDR3 is CASSQRDPRRETQYF. CDR3 nucleotides: TGCGCCAGCAGCCAGCGGGACCCACGAAGAGAGACCCAGTACTTC.

The rearrangement links TRBV27 to TRBJ1-2, with D perhaps matching TRBD1 (5 bases). In germline, CDR1 is MNHEY, CDR2 SMNVEV (reference sequence). V was shortened by 5 bases and J by 1 base, with 11 bases between the two germline ends. CDR3 length: 14 residues. CDR3 nucleotides: TGTGCCAGCAGTCGGGGGGGTGTTAACTATGGCTACACCTTC. Translation gives CASSRGGVNYGYTF.

V gene TRBV12-5 combines with J gene TRBJ2-3; 9 bases fit TRBD2. The V segment lost 0 bases and the J segment 5 bases; nucleotides outside the gene matches: 9. CDR1 is LGHNT and CDR2 is FRNRAP in the germline V gene. This CDR3 contains 17 residues. The CDR3 sequence is CASGLVLGRGGLDTQYF. CDR3 bases: TGTGCTAGTGGTTTGGTACTTGGGCGGGGGGGCTTAGATACGCAGTATTTT.

This clone was detected once. This chain joins TRBV3-1 (or the pseudogene TRBV3-2) and TRBJ2-5; TRBD2 matches 7 bases. Germline V gene lookup returns CDR1 LGHDT and CDR2 YNNKEL (reference sequence). This CDR3 has 15 residues. V dropped 3 bases and J dropped 2; count of bases not matched to a gene: 6. Here the CDR3 reads CASSQGGLPQETQYF. CDR3 coding DNA: TGTGCCAGCAGCCAGGGGGGACTACCACAAGAGACCCAGTACTTC.

This clone appeared once. The chain has TRBV3-1 (or the pseudogene TRBV3-2) and TRBJ2-5; D remains unclear. Germline CDR1 LGHDT, CDR2 YNNKEL (reference sequence). CDR3 length equals 16 residues. Trimming took off 0 bases at V and 1 base at J, with 12 bases between the two ends. The DNA of the CDR3 is TGTGCCAGCAGCCAAGATCGAGGAAACGGCCAAGAGACCCAGTACTTC. The encoded protein is CASSQDRGNGQETQYF.

The chain links TRBV18 to TRBJ2-7; TRBD2 agrees at 7 bases. The V segment lost 4 bases and the J segment 4 bases; nucleotides outside the gene matches: 7. The CDR3 spans 14 residues. Germline CDR1 and CDR2: KGHSH and LQKENI. The DNA for the CDR3 is TGTGCCAGCTCACTGAGCGGGGCTAGATACGAGCAGTACTTC. Its translation: CASSLSGARYEQYF.

V usage is TRBV6-5 and J usage is TRBJ2-7; TRBD1 is a possible D gene (6 bases). Germline V CDR1 and CDR2: MNHEY, SVGAGI. V shed 6 bases and J shed 6 bases, with 15 bases lying between them. The length of the CDR3 is 13 residues. The CDR3 is CASRSILGGEQYF. CDR3 in DNA: TGTGCCAGCAGATCCATCCTAGGGGGCGAGCAGTACTTC.

V and J are TRBV24-1 and TRBJ2-7, with 8 bases fitting TRBD2. Germline lookup yields CDR1 KGHDR and CDR2 SFDVKD. The V and J ends lost 3 bases and 6 bases, in that order; junction bases with no gene match: 6. The CDR3 is 14 residues long. The CDR3 DNA sequence: TGTGCCACCAGTGATCCCAAGGCGGGGGGCGAGCAGTACTTC. The encoded protein is CATSDPKAGGEQYF.

The rearrangement links TRBV6-5 to TRBJ1-6; 9 nucleotides match TRBD1. J lost 10 bases, V lost 5 bases, and 9 bases had no gene match. The CDR3 has 15 amino acids. Germline V gene lookup returns CDR1 MNHEY and CDR2 SVGAGI. The CDR3 is CASSMGQGVSSPLHF. The CDR3 region has the DNA TGTGCCAGCAGTATGGGACAGGGAGTTTCCTCACCCCTCCACTTT.

This chain links TRBV5-1 with TRBJ1-1, with a tentative D call TRBD1 (5 bases). CDR3 length: 15 residues. V was pared by 3 bases and J by 0 bases, with 12 bases between. The germline CDR1 and CDR2 sequences are SGHRS and YFSETQ. This CDR3 reads CASSSGTGMNTEAFF. The CDR3 coding sequence is TGCGCCAGCAGCTCCGGGACTGGGATGAACACTGAAGCTTTCTTT.

The table lists this clone with a few counts. The V and J genes are TRBV18 and TRBJ2-7; D remains ambiguous. Germline loops: CDR1 KGHSH, CDR2 LQKENI. Trimming shortened V by 6 bases and J by 6 bases, and 15 bases separated the two germline ends. This CDR3 comprises 13 residues. The CDR3 region is CASSPTAPREQYF. The CDR3 region has the DNA TGTGCCAGCTCCCCTACAGCCCCCCGCGAGCAGTACTTC.

The chain combines TRBV2 with TRBJ1-1; perhaps TRBD1 as D (5 bases). Germline lookup yields CDR1 SNHLY and CDR2 FYNNEI. The length of the CDR3 is 14 residues. V was cut by 8 bases and J by 7 bases, with 20 bases left in between. The CDR3 here is CASCLRGEKGEAFF. DNA for the CDR3: TGTGCCAGCTGCCTGCGGGGGGAGAAGGGTGAAGCTTTCTTT.

The J gene is TRBJ2-3, the V gene TRBV19; 8 bases align to TRBD2. CDR3 length: 14 amino acids. J was trimmed by 1 base and V by 4 bases; bases with no gene match: 1. Germline CDR1 is LNHDA and CDR2 is SQIVND (reference sequence). The CDR3 spells CASSNSGGTDTQYF. The DNA for the CDR3 is TGTGCCAGTAGTAATAGCGGGGGCACAGATACGCAGTATTTT.

This clone was counted a single time. The chain links TRBV7-6 to TRBJ2-1; 10 nucleotides match TRBD1. Germline lookup yields CDR1 SGHVS and CDR2 FNYEAQ. V shed 4 bases, J shed 4 bases, and the junction held 13 bases outside the gene matches. The CDR3 contains 18 residues. CDR3 protein: CASSSGTPGTGAYNEQFF. CDR3 nucleotides: TGTGCCAGCAGCTCCGGCACCCCCGGGACAGGGGCTTACAATGAGCAGTTCTTC.

The chain uses TRBV27 and TRBJ1-2; 8 nucleotides agree with TRBD1. The CDR3 has 14 residues. V shed 4 bases, J shed 4 bases, and the junction held 5 bases outside the gene matches. The germline CDR1 and CDR2 sequences are MNHEY and SMNVEV (reference sequence). The chain's CDR3 is CASSSAGGFYGYTF. The DNA of the CDR3 is TGTGCCAGCAGTTCGGCAGGGGGCTTCTATGGCTACACCTTC.